Included here is one T cell receptor (beta chain) sequence, with context. In the original analysis: Counts of nucleated cells, estimated from reference gene primer amplification, were obtained. Profiling relied on immunoSEQ multiplex PCR, and the TCRdb table lists in-frame clones only, not all of them. Clone size and the V and J calls come from that table; the DNA yielded D and trimming. The sample carries around 300,000 clones, roughly 90% recorded once. The data are from a study of blood T cell repertoires in COVID-19. Study in general: Material from acute and convalescent COVID-19 was sourced from the United States, Italy and Spain. Nucleic acid was either cDNA or gDNA, and it came from T cells, B-cell-depleted T cells, or PBMCs.

This CDR3 comprises 15 residues. Trimming removed 4 bases from V and 1 base from J; junction bases left unmatched: 5. CDR1 and CDR2 (germline): SGDLS, YYNGEE. Sample: peripheral blood. V usage is TRBV9 and J usage is TRBJ1-1; the match to TRBD1 covers 9 bases. The source of this sequence is a woman aged 45-60 years with active or convalescent COVID-19. The CDR3 DNA is TGTGCCAGCAGCCCCCGGGACAGGGCGAACACTGAAGCTTTCTTT. This translates into CASSPRDRANTEAFF.